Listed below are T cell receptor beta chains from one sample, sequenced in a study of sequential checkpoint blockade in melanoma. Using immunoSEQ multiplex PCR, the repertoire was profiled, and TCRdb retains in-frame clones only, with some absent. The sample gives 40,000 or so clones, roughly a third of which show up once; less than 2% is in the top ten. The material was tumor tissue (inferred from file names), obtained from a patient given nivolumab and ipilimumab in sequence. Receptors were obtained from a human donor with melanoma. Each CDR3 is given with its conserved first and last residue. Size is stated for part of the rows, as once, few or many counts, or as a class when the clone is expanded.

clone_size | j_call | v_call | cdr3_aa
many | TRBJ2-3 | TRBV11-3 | CASSLVPGGSTDTQYF
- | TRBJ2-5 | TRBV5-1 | CASSPTGPQETQYF
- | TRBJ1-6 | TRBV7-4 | CASSFGANSPLHF
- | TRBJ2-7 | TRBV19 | CASTEGRRGEQYF
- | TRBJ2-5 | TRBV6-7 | CASSPTGVDQETQYF
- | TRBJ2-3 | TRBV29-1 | CSVGQGLSTDTQYF
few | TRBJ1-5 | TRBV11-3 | CASSDQGIGNQPQHF
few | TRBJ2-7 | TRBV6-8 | CASSTHRGLIGNEQYF
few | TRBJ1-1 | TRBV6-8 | CAISGGQTMNTEAFF
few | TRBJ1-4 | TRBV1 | CASSQDRTSNEKLFF
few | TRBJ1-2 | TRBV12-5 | CASTSSMTGDYGYTF
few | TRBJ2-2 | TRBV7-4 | CASSLEQGAGELFF
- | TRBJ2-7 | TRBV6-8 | CATPRGSAMGEQYF
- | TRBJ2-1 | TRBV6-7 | CASSHGGGRNNEQFF
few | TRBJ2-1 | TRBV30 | CAWSAGIYNEQFF
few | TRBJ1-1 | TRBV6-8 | CASSYRGQAEAFF